Reported below is one T cell receptor (beta chain). This specimen belongs to a study of blood T cell repertoires in COVID-19. Study-level information: Spain, Italy and the United States supplied samples that represented acute and convalescent COVID-19. In each case, the material was cDNA or gDNA derived from T cells, B-cell-depleted T cells, or PBMCs.

Authors' methods: Nucleated cell number was recorded as an estimate derived from reference gene primer amplification. This table comes from immunoSEQ multiplex PCR, and its TCRdb copy is limited to in-frame clones, with some not included. V, J and clone size were drawn from that table, and D and trimming were deduced from the DNA. The sample consists of some 64,000 clones, approximately 80% of them appearing once. This clonotype originated in an elderly man with active or convalescent COVID-19. The sample taken for sequencing was peripheral blood.

CDR3 DNA: TGTGCCAGCAGCCCGGGGGACAGCTATGGCTACACCTTC. Protein product: CASSPGDSYGYTF. The chain joins TRBV6-4 to TRBJ1-2, with 7 positions matching TRBD1. The length of the CDR3 is 13 residues. Germline CDR1 MRHNA, CDR2 SNTAGT. With V trimmed by 6 bases and J by 4 bases, 5 bases remained unmatched.